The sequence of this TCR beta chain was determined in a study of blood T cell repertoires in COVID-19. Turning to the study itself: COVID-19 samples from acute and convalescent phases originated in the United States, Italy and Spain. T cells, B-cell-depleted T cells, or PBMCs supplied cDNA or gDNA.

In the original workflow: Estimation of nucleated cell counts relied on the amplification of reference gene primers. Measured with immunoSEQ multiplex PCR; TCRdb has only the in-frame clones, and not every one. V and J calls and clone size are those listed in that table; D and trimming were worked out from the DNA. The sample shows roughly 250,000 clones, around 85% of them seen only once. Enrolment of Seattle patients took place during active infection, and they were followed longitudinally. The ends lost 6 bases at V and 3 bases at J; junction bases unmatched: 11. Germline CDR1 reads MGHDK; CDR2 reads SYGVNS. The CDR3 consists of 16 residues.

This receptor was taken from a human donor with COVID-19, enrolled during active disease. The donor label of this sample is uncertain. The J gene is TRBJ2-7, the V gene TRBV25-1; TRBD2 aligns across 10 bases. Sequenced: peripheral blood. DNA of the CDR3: TGTGCCAGCAGCCTAACCCCTAGCGGGAGAAGCTACGAGCAGTACTTC. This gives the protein CASSLTPSGRSYEQYF.